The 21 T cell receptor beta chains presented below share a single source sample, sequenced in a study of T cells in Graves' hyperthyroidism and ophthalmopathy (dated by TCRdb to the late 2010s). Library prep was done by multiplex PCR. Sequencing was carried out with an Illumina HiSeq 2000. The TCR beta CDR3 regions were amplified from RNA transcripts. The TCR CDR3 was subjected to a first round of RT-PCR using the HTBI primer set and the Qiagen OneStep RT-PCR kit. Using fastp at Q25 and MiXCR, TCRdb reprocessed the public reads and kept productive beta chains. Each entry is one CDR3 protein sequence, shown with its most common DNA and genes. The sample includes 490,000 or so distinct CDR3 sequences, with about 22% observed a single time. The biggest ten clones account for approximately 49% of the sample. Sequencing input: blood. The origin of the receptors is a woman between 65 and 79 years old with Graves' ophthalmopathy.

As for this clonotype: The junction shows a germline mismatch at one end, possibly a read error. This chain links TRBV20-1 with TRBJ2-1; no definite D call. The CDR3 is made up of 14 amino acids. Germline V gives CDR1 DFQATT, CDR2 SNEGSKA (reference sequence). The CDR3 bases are TGCAGTGCTAGCGGTATTAGCTCCCACAATGAGCAGTTCTTC. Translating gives CSASGISSHNEQFF.

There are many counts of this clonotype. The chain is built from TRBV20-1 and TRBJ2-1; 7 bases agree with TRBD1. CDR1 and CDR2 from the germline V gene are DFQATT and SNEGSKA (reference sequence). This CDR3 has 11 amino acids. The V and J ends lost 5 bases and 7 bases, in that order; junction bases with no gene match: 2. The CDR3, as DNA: TGCAGTGCTGACAGGGTAAATGAGCAGTTCTTC. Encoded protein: CSADRVNEQFF.

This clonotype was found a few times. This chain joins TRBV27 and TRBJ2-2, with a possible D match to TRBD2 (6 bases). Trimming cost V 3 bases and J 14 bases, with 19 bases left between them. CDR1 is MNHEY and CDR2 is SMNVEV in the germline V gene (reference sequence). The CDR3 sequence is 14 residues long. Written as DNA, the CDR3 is TGTGCCAGCAGTTTCAGAAATGGAGCCGGGGGACTGTTTTTT. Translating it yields CASSFRNGAGGLFF.

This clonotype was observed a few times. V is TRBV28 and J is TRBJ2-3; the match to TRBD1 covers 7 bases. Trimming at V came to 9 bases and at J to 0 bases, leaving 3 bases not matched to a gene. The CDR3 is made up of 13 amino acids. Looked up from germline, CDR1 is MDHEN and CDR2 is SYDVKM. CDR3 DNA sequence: TGTGCCAGTTGGGACAGCAGCACAGATACGCAGTATTTT. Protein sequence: CASWDSSTDTQYF.

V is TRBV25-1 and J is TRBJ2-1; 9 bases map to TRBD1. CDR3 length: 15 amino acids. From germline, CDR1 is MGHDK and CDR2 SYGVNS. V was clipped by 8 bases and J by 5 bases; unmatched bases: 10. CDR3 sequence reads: CASSTPGQGDNEQFF. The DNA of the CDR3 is TGTGCCAGCTCGACACCGGGACAGGGCGACAATGAGCAGTTCTTC. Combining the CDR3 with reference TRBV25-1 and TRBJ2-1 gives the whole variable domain EADIYQTPRYLVIGTGKKITLECSQTMGHDKMYWYQQDPGMELHLIHYSYGVNSTEKGDLSSESTVSRIRTEHFPLTLESARPSHTSQYLCASSTPGQGDNEQFFGPGTRLTVL.

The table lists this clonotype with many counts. CDR3: CASSKRQSSYNEQFF. CDR3 nucleotides: TGTGCCAGCAGTAAGCGACAGAGCTCCTACAATGAGCAGTTCTTC. The rearrangement uses TRBV6-2 or TRBV6-3 and TRBJ2-1; D possibly corresponds to TRBD1 (5 bases). This CDR3 region has 15 residues. Germline V CDR1 and CDR2: MNHEY, SVGEGT. Trimming cost V 5 bases and J 0 bases, with 11 bases left between them.

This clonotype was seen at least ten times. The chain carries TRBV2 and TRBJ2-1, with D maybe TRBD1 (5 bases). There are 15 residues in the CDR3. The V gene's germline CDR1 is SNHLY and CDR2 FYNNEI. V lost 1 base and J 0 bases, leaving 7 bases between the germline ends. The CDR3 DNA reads TGTGCCAGCAGTGAAGGGACACCCTCCTACAATGAGCAGTTCTTC. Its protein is CASSEGTPSYNEQFF.

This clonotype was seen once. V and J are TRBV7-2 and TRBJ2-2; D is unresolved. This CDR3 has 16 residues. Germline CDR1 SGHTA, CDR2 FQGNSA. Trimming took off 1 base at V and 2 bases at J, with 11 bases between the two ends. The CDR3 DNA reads TGTGCCAGCAGCTTAGTGTTTAAAGACAACACCGGGGAGCTGTTTTTT. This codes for CASSLVFKDNTGELFF.

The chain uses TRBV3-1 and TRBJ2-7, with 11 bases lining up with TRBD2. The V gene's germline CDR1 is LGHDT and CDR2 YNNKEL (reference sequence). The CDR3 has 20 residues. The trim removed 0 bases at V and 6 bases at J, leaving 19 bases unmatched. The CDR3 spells CASSQDPRSGRANPSSEQYF. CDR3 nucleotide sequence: TGTGCCAGCAGCCAAGATCCCCGTAGCGGGAGGGCTAATCCTTCGTCCGAGCAGTACTTC.

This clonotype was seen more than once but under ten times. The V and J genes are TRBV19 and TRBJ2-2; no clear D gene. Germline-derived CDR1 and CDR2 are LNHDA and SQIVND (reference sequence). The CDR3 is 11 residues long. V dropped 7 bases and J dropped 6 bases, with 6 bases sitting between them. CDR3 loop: CASTVAGELFF. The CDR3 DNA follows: TGTGCCAGTACAGTCGCCGGGGAGCTGTTTTTT.

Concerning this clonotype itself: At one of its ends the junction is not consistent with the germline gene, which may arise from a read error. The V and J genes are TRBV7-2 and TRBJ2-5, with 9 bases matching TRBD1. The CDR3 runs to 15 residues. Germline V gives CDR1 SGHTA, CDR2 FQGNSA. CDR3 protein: CASSWTGVFGETQYF. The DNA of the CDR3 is TGCGCCAGCAGCTGGACAGGGGTTTTCGGGGAGACCCAGTACTTC.

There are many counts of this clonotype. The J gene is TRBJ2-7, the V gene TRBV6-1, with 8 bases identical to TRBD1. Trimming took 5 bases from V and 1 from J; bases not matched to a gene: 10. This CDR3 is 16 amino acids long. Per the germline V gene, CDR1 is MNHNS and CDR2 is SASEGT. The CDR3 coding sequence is TGTGCCAGCAGTTGGGGTCAGGGGGCGTATTCCTACGAGCAGTACTTC. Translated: CASSWGQGAYSYEQYF.

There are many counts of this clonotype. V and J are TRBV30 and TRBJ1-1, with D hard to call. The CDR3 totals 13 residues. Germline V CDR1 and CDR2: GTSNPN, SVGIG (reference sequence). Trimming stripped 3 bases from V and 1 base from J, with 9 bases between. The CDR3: CAWSLQQNTEAFF. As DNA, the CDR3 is TGTGCCTGGAGCCTCCAGCAGAACACTGAAGCTTTCTTT. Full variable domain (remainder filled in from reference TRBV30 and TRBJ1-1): SQTIHQWPATLVQPVGSPLSLECTVEGTSNPNLYWYRQAAGRGLQLLFYSVGIGQISSEVPQNLSASRPQDRQFILSSKKLLLSDSGFYLCAWSLQQNTEAFFGQGTRLTVV.

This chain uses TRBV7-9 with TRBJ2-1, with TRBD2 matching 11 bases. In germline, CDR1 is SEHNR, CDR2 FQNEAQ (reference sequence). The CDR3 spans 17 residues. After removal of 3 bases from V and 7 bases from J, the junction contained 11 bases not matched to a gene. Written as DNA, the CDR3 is TGTGCCAGCAGCTTCACCGCACTAGCGGGAGTATGGAATGAGCAGTTCTTC. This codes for CASSFTALAGVWNEQFF.

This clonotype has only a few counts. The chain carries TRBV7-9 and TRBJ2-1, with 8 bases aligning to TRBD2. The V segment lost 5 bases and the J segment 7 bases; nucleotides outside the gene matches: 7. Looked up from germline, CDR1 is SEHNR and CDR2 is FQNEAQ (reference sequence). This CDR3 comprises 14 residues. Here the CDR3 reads CASSLSGRVNEQFF. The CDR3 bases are TGTGCCAGCAGCCTCAGCGGGAGAGTGAATGAGCAGTTCTTC.

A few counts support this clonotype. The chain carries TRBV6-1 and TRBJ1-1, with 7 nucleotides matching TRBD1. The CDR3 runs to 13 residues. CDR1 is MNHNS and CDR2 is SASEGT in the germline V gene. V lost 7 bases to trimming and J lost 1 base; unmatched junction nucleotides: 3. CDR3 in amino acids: CASNPGGNTEAFF. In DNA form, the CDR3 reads TGTGCCAGCAATCCAGGGGGGAACACTGAAGCTTTCTTT.

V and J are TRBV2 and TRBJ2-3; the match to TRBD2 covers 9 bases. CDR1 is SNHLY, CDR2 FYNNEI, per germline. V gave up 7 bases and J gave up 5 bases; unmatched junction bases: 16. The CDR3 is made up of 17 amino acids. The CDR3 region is CASNAPQGAGGRDTQYF. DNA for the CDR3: TGTGCCAGCAATGCCCCCCAGGGAGCGGGAGGAAGAGATACGCAGTATTTT.

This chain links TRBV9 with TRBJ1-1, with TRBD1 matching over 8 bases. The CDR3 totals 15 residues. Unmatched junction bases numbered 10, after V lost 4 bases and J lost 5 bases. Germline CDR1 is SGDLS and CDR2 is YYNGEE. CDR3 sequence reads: CASSPQQGGGTEAFF. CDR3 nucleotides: TGTGCCAGCAGCCCTCAACAGGGGGGGGGGACTGAAGCTTTCTTT.

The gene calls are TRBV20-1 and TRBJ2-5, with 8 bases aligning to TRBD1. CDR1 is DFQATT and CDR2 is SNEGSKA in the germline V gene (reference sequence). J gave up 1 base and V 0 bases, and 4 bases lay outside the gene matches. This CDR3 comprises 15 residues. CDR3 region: CSARDWTGIQETQYF. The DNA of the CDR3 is TGCAGTGCTAGAGATTGGACAGGGATCCAAGAGACCCAGTACTTC.

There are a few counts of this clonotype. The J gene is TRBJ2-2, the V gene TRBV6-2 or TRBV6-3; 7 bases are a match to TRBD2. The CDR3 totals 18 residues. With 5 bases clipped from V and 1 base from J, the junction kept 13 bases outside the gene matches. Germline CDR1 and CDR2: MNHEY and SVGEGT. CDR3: CASSNLGRPSGNTGELFF. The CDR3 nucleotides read TGTGCCAGCAGTAACCTGGGGAGGCCTAGCGGGAACACCGGGGAGCTGTTTTTT.

The CDR3 coding sequence is TGTGCCATCAGTGCCCGAGCTGGGCCCTACGAGCAGTACTTC. Translation: CAISARAGPYEQYF. V is TRBV10-3 and J is TRBJ2-7; D call uncertain. CDR3 size: 14 residues. The V and J ends lost 4 bases and 2 bases respectively, with 12 bases between them. The V gene's germline CDR1 is ENHRY and CDR2 SYGVKD.